This T cell receptor (beta chain) was captured in a study of molecular identifiers for immune sequencing clone quantification (dated by TCRdb to about 2018). Broadly, across the study: In a replicate experiment, RNA from about 19,000 or 110,000 naive CD8 T cells was split into five aliquots, four of which were sequenced. This methods study used CD8 T cells to benchmark TCR RNA copy counting and molecular-identifier clustering-based TCR repertoire sequencing (MIDCIRS).

Receptors were amplified or captured by PCR. TCRdb shows the sequencer as Illumina HiSeq 4000. Bulk TCR libraries were generated as previously described, with the TCR primers listed in Table S5 used. Purification of total RNA was performed with the Qiagen AllPrep DNA/RNA kit. Before any analysis, reads coming from multiple sequencing runs of the same library were combined into one pool. The paper's data handling went like this. Reads were retained only if an exact TCR constant sequence was present, and the retained reads were trimmed to 150 nt and grouped according to their 12-nt molecular barcodes. Reads within each barcode group were sub-clustered using a 15% Levenshtein threshold, and quality-weighted consensus sequences were constructed for each RNA molecule. Non-functional sequences were excluded, and lower-count sequences lying one edit away from another sequence were also excluded. Barcode sub-clusters with fewer than 20% of the maximum read count were removed, based on fitting two negative binomial distributions. The raw public reads went through TCRdb reprocessing: fastp at Q25, MiXCR clone calling, in-frame beta chains kept. CDR3 protein duplicates are merged, each entry listing the most common genes and DNA. TCRdb, rather than the study authors, made the V and J calls. This sample has over 600,000 distinct CDR3 sequences in its table, and 20% of those were observed once. The leading ten clones occupy around 0.86% of the sample.

With respect to this clonotype: Its antigen remains undetermined. One base away lies a much larger clone, so this may be a sequencing read error.

Libraries of naive CD8 T cells were built from around 20,000 to 1,000,000 sorted cells, with 10%, 30% or 50% of the purified RNA used. On a BD FACSAria II, naive CD8 T cells were FACS-sorted as CD8+CD4-CCR7+CD45RA+ and collected into RLT Plus buffer. To test detection sensitivity, Jurkat RNA equal to some 11 TCR copies was added to samples of roughly 19,000-1,100,000 naive CD8 T cells. CD8 T cells were enriched with RosetteSep CD8+ T Cell Enrichment Cocktail and Ficoll-Paque, followed by ACK red cell lysis. Beyond this particular receptor, the publication reports: Modeling gave around 2.7 recovered TCR RNA copies per cell versus 8 to 10 by digital PCR, implying approximately 30% capture efficiency. Spiked-in Jurkat TCR RNA (about ten copies' worth), which is not part of the donor repertoire, was contained in the naive libraries. When barcode sub-clustering was left out, chimeric consensus sequences inflated TCR diversity, with chimeras reaching as high as 47%. Highly expanded clone sizes could be underestimated if identical TCR molecules share a barcode. In CMV-specific effector cells, clones with more than 20 RNA copies contained over 99% of molecules, whereas in naive cells such clones contained under 1% of molecules. A single cell's worth of spiked-in Jurkat TCR RNA was reported detectable even among about 1.1 million naive CD8 T cells.

Including cysteine and phenylalanine, the CDR3 has 11 amino acids. Kept here is only the CDR3 DNA, which spans 33 bases and is read in frame from base 1. Sequences DFQATT (CDR1) and SNEGSKA (CDR2) are obtained from the germline V gene (reference sequence). This TCR was sampled from a human donor in good health. Some libraries in this study had Jurkat cell RNA spiked in. The V and J segments used are TRBV20-1 and TRBJ2-3, with no confident D gene call. The sequencing input was naive CD8+ T cells from blood, with Jurkat cell RNA spiked in. The cell subset or site label corresponds to: FACS-sorted CD8+CD4-CCR7+CD45RA+ naive T cells. The CDR3 reads CGVGYSDTQYF. The DNA is TGCGGTGTCGGATATTCAGATACGCAGTATTTT.